The 30 T cell receptor beta chains listed next were all sequenced from one sample in a study of glioma-infiltrating T cells after dendritic cell vaccination. Only in-frame clones appear in the TCRdb table, and some are missing; sequencing was by immunoSEQ multiplex PCR. The table records 100,000 or so clones, nearly 90% of them present only once. Regarding time point: after dendritic cell vaccination, including at tumor progression/relapse. The sequencing here drew on blood, taken after dendritic cell vaccination. All receptors come from a human donor with glioblastoma.

This CDR3 reads CASIHSTSGRGGEQFF. The CDR3 coding sequence is TGTGCCAGCATCCATTCGACTAGCGGGAGGGGGGGTGAGCAGTTCTTC. V usage is TRBV11-2 and J usage is TRBJ2-1; 14 bases align to TRBD2. The germline gives CDR1 SGHAT, CDR2 FQNNGV. V gave up 7 bases and J gave up 9 bases; unmatched junction bases: 11. This CDR3 comprises 16 residues.

The chain links TRBV19 to TRBJ2-5, with 7 bases aligning to TRBD1. The DNA end lines up better with TRBJ2-7; the J call may be wrong. The CDR3 extends over 17 amino acids. The germline V gene encodes CDR1 LNHDA and CDR2 SQIVND (reference sequence). CDR3 sequence: CASSIATGQTFSYEQYF. The CDR3 DNA reads TGTGCCAGTAGTATAGCCACGGGACAGACCTTCTCCTACGAGCAGTACTTC.

This rearrangement joins TRBV7-9 to TRBJ1-5, with a weak D call TRBD1 (5 bases). Trimming removed 3 bases at V and 5 bases at J, with 8 bases between. Germline V gene sequence: CDR1 SEHNR, CDR2 FQNEAQ (reference sequence). This CDR3 has 13 amino acids. CDR3: CASSLEGHQPQHF. The CDR3 DNA sequence: TGTGCCAGCAGCTTGGAGGGGCATCAGCCCCAGCATTTT.

The chain carries TRBV7-9 and TRBJ1-1; 7 bases match TRBD1. Germline V gene sequence: CDR1 SEHNR, CDR2 FQNEAQ (reference sequence). The CDR3 covers 18 residues. Trimming removed 0 bases from V and 0 bases from J; junction bases left unmatched: 10. This chain's CDR3 is CASSLAPRTGRMNTEAFF. CDR3 DNA: TGTGCCAGCAGCTTAGCCCCTCGGACAGGACGAATGAACACTGAAGCTTTCTTT.

In its sample, this clone was seen once. This sequence joins TRBV6-5 and TRBJ1-1; D remains ambiguous. The CDR3 contains 13 residues. Germline CDR1 and CDR2: MNHEY and SVGAGI. The germline V and J ends were trimmed by 2 bases and 3 bases, with 7 bases remaining between them. The CDR3 sequence: CASSYHEDTEAFF. The CDR3 DNA reads TGTGCCAGCAGTTACCATGAGGACACTGAAGCTTTCTTT.

The rearrangement joins TRBV7-3 to TRBJ2-6, with D possibly being TRBD1 (5 bases). The V end was cut by 0 bases, the J end by 4 bases, with 7 bases between. Germline V CDR1 and CDR2: SGHTA, FQGTGA. CDR3 length: 15 amino acids. The CDR3 region is CASSLTGVGANVLTF. The CDR3, as DNA: TGTGCCAGCAGCTTAACAGGGGTCGGGGCCAACGTCCTGACTTTC.

The chain joins TRBV5-8 to TRBJ2-3; maybe TRBD1 (6 bases). CDR3 length: 13 residues. V was clipped by 0 bases and J by 6 bases, with 8 bases between them. CDR1 is SGHTS and CDR2 is YDEGEE in the germline V gene. The CDR3 loop is CASSLADRDTQYF. The CDR3 DNA is TGTGCCAGCAGCTTGGCAGACAGGGATACGCAGTATTTT.

The chain carries TRBV7-8 and TRBJ2-5; D unresolved. With 2 bases removed from V and 4 bases from J, the gap between germline ends came to 5 bases. The CDR3 runs 12 residues. The germline V gene has CDR1 SGHVS and CDR2 FQNEAQ. The CDR3 bases are TGTGCCAGCAGCTTAATAGTAGAGACCCAGTACTTC. It specifies CASSLIVETQYF.

This clone appeared once. This chain connects TRBV6-1 to TRBJ2-2; 8 bases line up with TRBD2. CDR3 length equals 12 residues. Germline loops: CDR1 MNHNS, CDR2 SASEGT. Losses at the gene ends were 8 bases for V and 7 bases for J; bases not matched to a gene: 3. CDR3 DNA: TGTGCCAGCGATCGGGGGGGCGGGGAGCTGTTTTTT. This gives the protein CASDRGGGELFF.

The chain recombines TRBV11-3 with TRBJ2-7, with D unclear. Trimming took off 5 bases at V and 3 bases at J, with 8 bases between the two ends. The V gene's germline CDR1 is SGHNT and CDR2 YENEEA. This CDR3 is built from 12 residues. The CDR3 sequence is CASSQPSYEQYF. The CDR3 DNA is TGTGCCAGCAGCCAACCCAGCTACGAGCAGTACTTC.

This clone appeared a single time. J is TRBJ2-7 and V is TRBV5-4, with 7 bases fitting TRBD1. With 5 bases clipped from V and 5 bases from J, the junction kept 4 bases outside the gene matches. The CDR3 extends over 12 amino acids. Germline V gene lookup returns CDR1 SGHNT and CDR2 YYREEE (reference sequence). In DNA form, the CDR3 reads TGTGCCAGCAGTAGAACAGGGGACGAGCAGTACTTC. Translation gives CASSRTGDEQYF. Full variable domain (remainder filled in from reference TRBV5-4 and TRBJ2-7): ETGVTQSPTHLIKTRGQQVTLRCSSQSGHNTVSWYQQALGQGPQFIFQYYREEENGRGNFPPRFSGLQFPNYSSELNVNALELDDSALYLCASSRTGDEQYFGPGTRLTVT.

The rearrangement uses TRBV5-4 and TRBJ2-2, with 9 bases identical to TRBD2. The CDR3 covers 16 residues. Germline V gives CDR1 SGHNT, CDR2 YYREEE (reference sequence). The V segment lost 1 base and the J segment 1 base; nucleotides outside the gene matches: 2. CDR3 amino acids: CASSLRLAVNTGELFF. CDR3 coding DNA: TGTGCCAGCAGCTTGAGACTAGCGGTGAACACCGGGGAGCTGTTTTTT.

This chain joins TRBV11-3 and TRBJ1-1, with 10 bases lining up with TRBD1. V trimming: 5 bases; J trimming: 5 bases; junction bases outside the gene matches: 8. Germline V gives CDR1 SGHNT, CDR2 YENEEA. The CDR3 runs 15 residues. The CDR3: CASSPRDRGGTEAFF. The CDR3 bases are TGTGCCAGCAGCCCGCGGGACAGGGGAGGGACTGAAGCTTTCTTT.

The CDR3 here is CASSLGQGGQPQHF. Written as DNA, the CDR3 is TGTGCCAGCAGCCTTGGACAGGGAGGGCAGCCCCAGCATTTT. The chain joins TRBV5-5 to TRBJ1-5, with 8 positions matching TRBD1. The CDR3 extends over 14 amino acids. Per germline, CDR1 SGHKS and CDR2 YYEKEE (reference sequence). J was trimmed by 7 bases and V by 4 bases; bases with no gene match: 7.

The chain is built from TRBV13 and TRBJ2-4, with TRBD1 identical over 7 bases. There are 16 residues in the CDR3. The germline V gene encodes CDR1 PRHDT and CDR2 FYEKMQ (reference sequence). V trimming: 0 bases; J trimming: 0 bases; junction bases outside the gene matches: 2. Here the CDR3 DNA reads TGTGCCAGCAGCTTAGGCCAGGGGGTAGCCAAAAACATTCAGTACTTC. Amino acid sequence: CASSLGQGVAKNIQYF.

The genes are TRBV5-1 and TRBJ2-3; D not resolved. The length of the CDR3 is 13 residues. Germline CDR1 is SGHRS and CDR2 is YFSETQ. The V and J ends lost 0 bases and 4 bases respectively, with 6 bases between them. CDR3 residues: CASSLELSDTQYF. The CDR3 coding sequence is TGCGCCAGCAGCTTGGAACTATCAGATACGCAGTATTTT.

This rearrangement joins TRBV4-2 to TRBJ1-3; D possibly corresponds to TRBD1 (6 bases). Germline V gene lookup returns CDR1 LGHNA and CDR2 YNFKEQ. This CDR3 spans 15 amino acids. Trimming shortened V by 0 bases and J by 2 bases, and 8 bases separated the two germline ends. The CDR3 DNA follows: TGTGCCAGCAGCCAAGACAGGGGCCCTGGAAACACCATATATTTT. Translation gives CASSQDRGPGNTIYF.

J is TRBJ1-4 and V is TRBV5-1; D call uncertain. Germline V gene sequence: CDR1 SGHRS, CDR2 YFSETQ. The CDR3 sequence is 17 residues long. Trimming took off 1 base at V and 6 bases at J, with 19 bases between the two ends. As DNA, the CDR3 is TGCGCCAGCAGCTTGTCCGGGAGTCCGAACTCACATGAAAAACTGTTTTTT. This translates into CASSLSGSPNSHEKLFF.

The V gene is TRBV6-5, the J gene TRBJ2-5; tentatively, D is TRBD2 (6 bases). Trimming cost V 0 bases and J 5 bases, with 13 bases left between them. CDR1 is MNHEY, CDR2 SVGAGI, per germline. This CDR3 comprises 15 residues. CDR3 protein: CASSYSDGRGETQYF. CDR3 coding DNA: TGTGCCAGCAGTTACTCGGACGGGAGAGGGGAGACCCAGTACTTC.

The rearrangement uses TRBV6-1 and TRBJ2-7, with D possibly matching TRBD2 (6 bases). With 4 bases removed from V and 7 bases from J, the gap between germline ends came to 14 bases. Germline values: CDR1 MNHNS, CDR2 SASEGT. This CDR3 has 13 amino acids. The CDR3 DNA sequence: TGTGCCAGCAGTGGACTAGTGGGCGGGGAGCAGTACTTC. Protein: CASSGLVGGEQYF.

The J gene is TRBJ2-3, the V gene TRBV7-9; the match to TRBD2 covers 11 bases. The germline CDR1 and CDR2 sequences are SEHNR and FQNEAQ (reference sequence). CDR3 length equals 14 residues. The junction had 2 bases not matched to a gene; V was cut back by 8 bases and J by 1 base. The CDR3, as DNA: TGTGCCAGCTCACTAGCGGGAGGCACAGATACGCAGTATTTT. Translated, it gives CASSLAGGTDTQYF.

Concerning this clone: This sample includes further DNA sequences coding for the same CDR3. This chain links TRBV5-1 with TRBJ1-1; D ambiguous. This CDR3 spans 13 amino acids. Trimming stripped 2 bases from V and 0 bases from J, with 5 bases between. Germline-derived CDR1 and CDR2 are SGHRS and YFSETQ. DNA of the CDR3: TGCGCCAGCAGCTTTCAGGTGAACACTGAAGCTTTCTTT. Translated: CASSFQVNTEAFF.

The chain recombines TRBV6-5 with TRBJ2-1, with 8 nucleotides matching TRBD2. The length of the CDR3 is 15 residues. Germline CDR1 MNHEY, CDR2 SVGAGI. The trim removed 5 bases at V and 8 bases at J, leaving 11 bases unmatched. The CDR3 sequence: CASSTAGGPFDEQFF. CDR3 nucleotides: TGTGCCAGCAGTACCGCGGGAGGCCCCTTTGATGAGCAGTTCTTC.

J is TRBJ2-3 and V is TRBV11-3; 7 bases map to TRBD2. Looked up from germline, CDR1 is SGHNT and CDR2 is YENEEA. V was pared by 5 bases and J by 4 bases, with 12 bases of the junction left unmatched. The CDR3 is made up of 16 amino acids. CDR3 protein: CASSPRPGLISDTQYF. Written as DNA, the CDR3 is TGTGCCAGCAGCCCACGGCCGGGACTAATATCAGATACGCAGTATTTT.

CDR3 nucleotides: TGCGCCAGCAGCCGCACAGGGTCCGGGATCAGTGGGTCCAACTACGAGCAGTACTTC. It encodes CASSRTGSGISGSNYEQYF. This chain links TRBV4-1 with TRBJ2-7; a possible D gene is TRBD1 (6 bases). V lost 4 bases and J lost 3, with 28 bases in between. The CDR3 contains 19 residues. Germline CDR1 reads MGHRA; CDR2 reads YSYEKL.

Worth noting for this clone: The CDR3 ends on some other residue instead of the conserved phenylalanine or tryptophan, so this is likely a read error. The limits of the CDR3 on the DNA are not certain, so only TCRdb's listed CDR3 is given. The V and J genes are TRBV21-1 and TRBJ1-2; whether TRBD1, the table's D call, matches the DNA was not checked. TRBV21-1 is termed a pseudogene. Counting both end residues, the CDR3 totals 11 amino acids. CDR3 protein: CASSKVSKGQE.

The gene calls are TRBV18 and TRBJ2-7, with TRBD2 as a possible D gene (5 bases). The V gene's germline CDR1 is KGHSH and CDR2 LQKENI. Trimming pared 3 bases from V and 3 bases from J, leaving 12 bases between. The CDR3 is 14 residues long. The CDR3 here is CASSPSLGSYEQYF. The CDR3 nucleotides read TGTGCCAGCTCACCGTCTTTAGGGAGCTACGAGCAGTACTTC.

The rearrangement links TRBV2 to TRBJ2-7; 7 nucleotides align to TRBD2. This CDR3 comprises 13 residues. Germline CDR1 reads SNHLY; CDR2 reads FYNNEI. V lost 7 bases and J lost 1; bases outside the gene matches: 4. CDR3: CASIGGTSYEQYF. As DNA, the CDR3 is TGTGCCAGCATCGGGGGGACGTCCTACGAGCAGTACTTC. Filled out from reference TRBV2 and TRBJ2-7, the complete variable domain reads EPEVTQTPSHQVTQMGQEVILRCVPISNHLYFYWYRQILGQKVEFLVSFYNNEISEKSEIFDDQFSVERPDGSNFTLKIRSTKLEDSAMYFCASIGGTSYEQYFGPGTRLTVT.

This clone was seen just once. The chain joins TRBV13 to TRBJ2-3; TRBD2 matches at 9 bases. Losses at the gene ends were 8 bases for V and 5 bases for J; bases not matched to a gene: 11. The CDR3 extends over 15 amino acids. Germline loops: CDR1 PRHDT, CDR2 FYEKMQ (reference sequence). The CDR3 here is CASGAVAGARDTQYF. CDR3 DNA sequence: TGTGCCAGCGGGGCGGTAGCGGGAGCAAGAGATACGCAGTATTTT.

This clone was observed a single time. J is TRBJ2-7 and V is TRBV18; 8 nucleotides align to TRBD1. With V trimmed by 3 bases and J by 2 bases, 12 bases remained unmatched. CDR1 KGHSH and CDR2 LQKENI come from the germline V gene. CDR3 size: 17 residues. CDR3 loop: CASSPKQSGGHTYEQYF. The CDR3, as DNA: TGTGCCAGCTCACCCAAACAGTCAGGGGGCCATACCTACGAGCAGTACTTC.